This entry is about one T cell receptor (beta chain). This sample is drawn from a study of blood T cell repertoires in COVID-19. The wider study: The study drew acute and convalescent COVID-19 samples from the United States, Italy and Spain. Sources were T cells, B-cell-depleted T cells, or PBMCs; the material itself was cDNA or gDNA.

From germline, CDR1 is LGHNA and CDR2 YSLEER. The CDR3 is 18 residues long. V gave up 0 bases and J gave up 7 bases; unmatched junction bases: 5. Source study methods: Amplifying reference gene primers gave estimates of nucleated cell counts. The repertoire was sequenced with immunoSEQ multiplex PCR; TCRdb's copy has only in-frame clones and lacks some. That table supplies the V and J calls and clone size; D and trimming were determined from the DNA. In the table there are about 150,000 clones, 80% to 90% of which are singletons. This TCR was sampled from a man over 45 who had recovered from COVID-19. The sequencing input was peripheral blood. The chain uses TRBV4-3 and TRBJ2-2, with TRBD2 matching 16 bases. Here the CDR3 DNA reads TGCGCCAGCAGCCAAGACCCCGGGACTAGCGGGGGGGTCGGGGAGCTGTTTTTT. Residues: CASSQDPGTSGGVGELFF.